Reported below is one TCR beta chain. What it binds is not known. This sample is part of a study of cytomegalovirus exposure and HLA in healthy donors. Study observations and caveats: Of the V segments, some could not be distinguished, including TRBV6-2 and TRBV6-3, and were excluded. Later on, a genetic analysis was performed. It linked a missense variant in DCLRE1C with V- and J-gene trimming of TCR beta.

The CDR3 contains 15 residues. Germline V gene sequence: CDR1 MDHEN, CDR2 SYDVKM. The ends were cut back, 3 bases at V and 1 base at J, with 12 bases in the middle. The PCR had 60 Vbeta and 13 Jbeta primers. Generated by immunoSEQ multiplex PCR, the TCRdb table keeps only in-frame clones and is missing some. The sample consists of roughly 130,000 clones, approximately 85% of them appearing once. J is TRBJ1-2 and V is TRBV28; D might be TRBD1 (5 bases). The receptor was isolated from a male donor in good health and CMV-seropositive. Sample: PBMCs. The CDR3 nucleotides read TGTGCCAGCAGTTTGGGGCCGCTATTTAACTATGGCTACACCTTC. This codes for CASSLGPLFNYGYTF.